The clone carrying this T cell receptor (beta chain) was seen repeatedly, ten times or more. Antigen specificity is unknown. The CDR3 totals 15 residues. Trimming pared 7 bases from V and 2 bases from J, leaving 15 bases between. Germline V lookup: CDR1 MDHEN, CDR2 SYDVKM. This specimen belongs to a study of Graves' ophthalmopathy and Graves' hyperthyroidism. Study-wide background: Peripheral blood was gathered at the point of initial diagnosis, before any treatment started. Findings of the study overall: Detection in blood was also observed for most expanded thyroid clonotypes above 0.001 frequency.

RNA transcripts were the source from which TCR beta CDR3 regions were amplified. Investigators did first-round RT-PCR with HTBI primers, then second-round multiplex PCR. MiXCR, run by TCRdb on the multiplex PCR reads, gives a single entry per CDR3 protein. The sample holds more than 300,000 distinct CDR3 sequences, about 18% seen once. The authors defined stable hyperthyroidism as no ophthalmopathy within 18 months of follow-up. The sequence was obtained from an adult woman with stable Graves' hyperthyroidism. The rearrangement links TRBV28 to TRBJ1-5, with a possible D match to TRBD1 (6 bases). What was sequenced was peripheral blood. The CDR3 sequence is CASTDQRQGNQPQHF. The CDR3 region has the DNA TGTGCCAGCACCGACCAGAGACAGGGCAATCAGCCCCAGCATTTT. The full variable domain, in which reference TRBV28 and TRBJ1-5 provide the parts outside the CDR3, is DVKVTQSSRYLVKRTGEKVFLECVQDMDHENMFWYRQDPGLGLRLIYFSYDVKMKEKGDIPEGYSVSREKKERFSLILESASTNQTSMYLCASTDQRQGNQPQHFGDGTRLSIL.